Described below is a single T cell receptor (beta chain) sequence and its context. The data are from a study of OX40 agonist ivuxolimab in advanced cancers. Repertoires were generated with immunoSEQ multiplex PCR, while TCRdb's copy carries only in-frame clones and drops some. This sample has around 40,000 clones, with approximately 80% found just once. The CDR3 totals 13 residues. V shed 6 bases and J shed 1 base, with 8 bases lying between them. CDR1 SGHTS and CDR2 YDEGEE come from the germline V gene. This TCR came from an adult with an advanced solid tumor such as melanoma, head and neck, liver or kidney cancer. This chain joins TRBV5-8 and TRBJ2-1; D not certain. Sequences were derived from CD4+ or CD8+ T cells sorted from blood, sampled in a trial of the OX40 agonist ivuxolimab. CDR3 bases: TGTGCCAGCAACCGCCTGTCCTACAATGAGCAGTTCTTC. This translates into CASNRLSYNEQFF. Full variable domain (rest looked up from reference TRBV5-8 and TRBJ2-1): EAGVTQSPTHLIKTRGQQATLRCSPISGHTSVYWYQQALGLGLQFLLWYDEGEERNRGNFPPRFSGRQFPNYSSELNVNALELEDSALYLCASNRLSYNEQFFGPGTRLTVL.